Below, 13 T cell receptor beta chains from the same sample are listed, as sequenced in a study of beta chain features in type 1 diabetes. Isolated RNA was reverse transcribed in full, so expressed TCRB transcripts were sequenced. Using immunoSEQ multiplex PCR, the repertoire was profiled, and TCRdb retains in-frame clones only, with some absent. The table lists fewer than 900,000 clones, roughly a sixth of them singletons. The sample was naive CD4+ T cells from blood. These TCRs come from a woman younger than 30 in good health.

This chain connects TRBV5-1 to TRBJ2-1, with 9 bases aligning to TRBD2. The germline CDR1 and CDR2 sequences are SGHRS and YFSETQ. The CDR3 is 15 amino acids. V dropped 1 base and J dropped 10; count of bases not matched to a gene: 9. The DNA of the CDR3 is TGCGCCAGCAGCTTGTCGGCGGGAGGGTCTGGGGAGCAGTTCTTC. Its protein product is CASSLSAGGSGEQFF.

This clone was seen only a few times. The chain is built from TRBV29-1 and TRBJ1-1; D gene uncertain. The V gene's germline CDR1 is SQVTM and CDR2 ANQGSEA. Trimming took 5 bases from V and 0 from J, leaving 13 bases between them. This CDR3 region has 14 residues. Here the CDR3 reads CSVTMTAMNTEAFF. The CDR3 DNA is TGCAGCGTTACCATGACGGCTATGAACACTGAAGCTTTCTTT.

The chain joins TRBV25-1 to TRBJ2-2; 10 bases fit TRBD2. Germline-derived CDR1 and CDR2 are MGHDK and SYGVNS. V dropped 4 bases and J dropped 0; count of bases not matched to a gene: 2. The CDR3 is made up of 16 amino acids. The CDR3 DNA follows: TGTGCCAGCAGTGGACTAGCGGGTTCGAACACCGGGGAGCTGTTTTTT. Translation: CASSGLAGSNTGELFF.

The rearrangement joins TRBV23-1 to TRBJ2-5; 8 bases are a match to TRBD2. TRBV23-1 is marked as an open reading frame, function uncertain. Trimming removed 3 bases from V and 5 bases from J; junction bases left unmatched: 32. This CDR3 has 23 amino acids. In nucleotides, the CDR3 is TGCGCCAGCAGTCATAGAGCCCCCCCCCGGGAGGGCGAGCGGCGGGAAAAGAAGGAGACCCAGTACTTC. It is translated as CASSHRAPPREGERREKKETQYF.

This clone has a single count. This sequence joins TRBV9 and TRBJ2-1; the match to TRBD2 covers 9 bases. The length of the CDR3 is 14 residues. Germline V gives CDR1 SGDLS, CDR2 YYNGEE. V lost 4 bases, J lost 6 bases, and 5 bases stayed unmatched. CDR3 protein: CASSLSGGRNEQFF. CDR3 nucleotide sequence: TGTGCCAGCAGCCTTAGCGGGGGACGCAATGAGCAGTTCTTC.

V gene TRBV7-9 combines with J gene TRBJ2-5; 8 bases line up with TRBD2. The CDR3 contains 14 residues. V lost 5 bases to trimming and J lost 2 bases; unmatched junction nucleotides: 4. Germline CDR1 SEHNR, CDR2 FQNEAQ (reference sequence). The CDR3 bases are TGTGCCAGCAGCCTCCAGCGGGGGCAAGAGACCCAGTACTTC. Protein product: CASSLQRGQETQYF.

This chain joins TRBV14 and TRBJ2-5, with 7 bases lining up with TRBD1. CDR3 length equals 13 residues. J gave up 5 bases and V 6 bases, and 6 bases lay outside the gene matches. Looked up from germline, CDR1 is SGHDN and CDR2 is FVKESK. CDR3 in amino acids: CASSLTGVETQYF. The CDR3 bases are TGTGCCAGCAGTCTTACAGGGGTCGAGACCCAGTACTTC. Looking up the rest from reference TRBV14 and TRBJ2-5 gives the full variable domain: EAGVTQFPSHSVIEKGQTVTLRCDPISGHDNLYWYRRVMGKEIKFLLHFVKESKQDESGMPNNRFLAERTGGTYSTLKVQPAELEDSGVYFCASSLTGVETQYFGPGTRLLVL.

The chain joins TRBV4-1 to TRBJ2-1; D might be TRBD2 (6 bases). Per germline, CDR1 MGHRA and CDR2 YSYEKL. The CDR3 runs to 14 residues. V lost 3 bases, J lost 6 bases, and 12 bases lay in between. The CDR3 nucleotides read TGCGCCAGCAGCCAGAACCGGGAGTCCAATGAGCAGTTCTTC. Translating it yields CASSQNRESNEQFF.

J is TRBJ2-7 and V is TRBV7-6; TRBD1 matches at 8 bases. This CDR3 contains 15 residues. V lost 3 bases and J lost 3; bases outside the gene matches: 7. CDR1 and CDR2 (germline): SGHVS, FNYEAQ. The CDR3 DNA reads as TGTGCCAGCAGCTTGAACGTCGGACAGGGCTACGAGCAGTACTTC. Translation: CASSLNVGQGYEQYF. Complete variable domain (other parts from reference TRBV7-6 and TRBJ2-7): GAGVSQSPRYKVTKRGQDVALRCDPISGHVSLYWYRQALGQGPEFLTYFNYEAQQDKSGLPNDRFSAERPEGSISTLTIQRTEQRDSAMYRCASSLNVGQGYEQYFGPGTRLTVT.

This clone was observed a few times. This sequence joins TRBV5-4 and TRBJ2-5; 9 bases fit TRBD2. The V gene end was trimmed by 4 bases and the J gene end by 2 bases; junction bases not matched to a gene: 12. The CDR3 is 17 amino acids. The germline CDR1 and CDR2 sequences are SGHNT and YYREEE (reference sequence). The CDR3 nucleotides read TGTGCCAGCAGCCGTCTAGCGGGATCACTAGCACAAGAGACCCAGTACTTC. Protein product: CASSRLAGSLAQETQYF.

This clone was picked up a small number of times. This CDR3 reads CASSSNHGRPGTEAFF. CDR3 coding DNA: TGTGCCAGCAGCTCAAACCACGGGAGGCCGGGGACTGAAGCTTTCTTT. V is TRBV7-9 and J is TRBJ1-1, with D uncertain. There are 16 residues in the CDR3. Deletions cut 4 bases from V and 5 bases from J, with 20 bases between. The germline gives CDR1 SEHNR, CDR2 FQNEAQ (reference sequence).

This clone was seen only a few times. The chain is built from TRBV2 and TRBJ2-2, with a weak D call TRBD1 (6 bases). V lost 7 bases and J lost 0, with 12 bases in between. This CDR3 has 15 residues. Germline V lookup: CDR1 SNHLY, CDR2 FYNNEI. Here the CDR3 reads CASTNRAANTGELFF. The CDR3 nucleotides read TGTGCCAGCACAAACAGGGCCGCGAACACCGGGGAGCTGTTTTTT.

The J gene is TRBJ2-6, the V gene TRBV7-2; D not resolved. V lost 1 base and J 3 bases, leaving 10 bases between the germline ends. The CDR3 is 16 residues long. CDR1 and CDR2 from the germline V gene are SGHTA and FQGNSA. The CDR3 region has the DNA TGTGCCAGCAGCTTAGGACCCGCCGGTGGGGCCAACGTCCTGACTTTC. It specifies CASSLGPAGGANVLTF.